One sample yielded the 23 T cell receptor beta chains listed below, sequenced in a study of T cell clonotyping in hematopoietic cell transplantation. Clones were read by immunoSEQ multiplex PCR, and TCRdb kept only the in-frame ones, dropping some. The profile shows thousands of clones, over 85% of them singletons. Sample: PBMCs, taken 180 days after allogeneic stem cell transplant. These receptor sequences come from a female patient aged 50-59 years who had an allogeneic stem cell transplant from an unrelated donor, so the T cells may come from the graft donor. Some clones in this sample may be carry-over from other donors' samples.

The rearrangement uses TRBV6-1 and TRBJ1-3; unclear D gene. V was cut by 3 bases and J by 0 bases, with 9 bases left in between. Germline V CDR1 and CDR2: MNHNS, SASEGT. The CDR3 spans 15 residues. CDR3 coding DNA: TGTGCCAGCAGTGATCTCCAAGACTCTGGAAACACCATATATTTT. This codes for CASSDLQDSGNTIYF.

V and J are TRBV28 and TRBJ2-7; tentative D call: TRBD1 (6 bases). The CDR3 loop spans 14 amino acids. Trimming removed 1 base at V and 0 bases at J, with 7 bases between. Per germline, CDR1 MDHEN and CDR2 SYDVKM. The CDR3 is CASSLSGHSYEQYV. Here the CDR3 DNA reads TGTGCCAGCAGTTTATCGGGACACTCCTACGAGCAGTACGTC.

The rearrangement joins TRBV11-3 to TRBJ2-1, with a possible D match to TRBD2 (6 bases). Trimming pared 3 bases from V and 9 bases from J, leaving 9 bases between. This CDR3 comprises 12 residues. CDR1 and CDR2 from the germline V gene are SGHNT and YENEEA. CDR3 sequence (DNA): TGTGCCAGCAGCTTGGGCGGGGTTGAGCAGTTCTTC. It codes for CASSLGGVEQFF.

The J gene is TRBJ2-1, the V gene TRBV7-9; D is uncertain. V was clipped by 1 base and J by 12 bases, with 16 bases between them. The CDR3 is made up of 14 amino acids. The germline V gene has CDR1 SEHNR and CDR2 FQNEAQ (reference sequence). CDR3 in DNA: TGTGCCAGCAGCTTAGGTCAATACGAGAACAGGCAGTTCTTC. Its protein product is CASSLGQYENRQFF.

The chain uses TRBV9 and TRBJ2-5; 8 nucleotides agree with TRBD2. V lost 4 bases, J lost 1 base, and 3 bases stayed unmatched. Germline V lookup: CDR1 SGDLS, CDR2 YYNGEE. The CDR3 length is 14 residues. The CDR3: CASSPRGGQETQYF. The CDR3 bases are TGTGCCAGCAGCCCACGGGGGGGCCAAGAGACCCAGTACTTC.

The chain carries TRBV27 and TRBJ1-5; 9 bases match TRBD1. CDR1 is MNHEY, CDR2 SMNVEV, per germline (reference sequence). CDR3 length: 14 residues. V lost 5 bases and J lost 8; bases outside the gene matches: 7. The CDR3 DNA follows: TGTGCCAGCAGTCCTTGGGACAGGGCAGAGCCCCAGCATTTT. Protein: CASSPWDRAEPQHF.

To note about this clone: The junction departs from germline at one end; a sequencing error may be responsible. The CDR3 region is CASSLISAGAHF. The CDR3 nucleotides read TGTGCCAGCAGCTTAATAAGCGCTGGCGCGCACTTC. The chain combines TRBV7-2 with TRBJ2-7; no clear D gene. This CDR3 is built from 12 residues. The germline gives CDR1 SGHTA, CDR2 FQGNSA.

This rearrangement joins TRBV27 to TRBJ1-5; D uncertain. CDR1 and CDR2 (germline): MNHEY, SMNVEV (reference sequence). Trimming left V 5 bases short and J 4 bases short, with 21 bases between. This CDR3 contains 17 residues. The CDR3: CASSPTLGDSSNQPQHF. CDR3 sequence (DNA): TGTGCCAGCAGTCCAACCCTCGGAGATAGCAGTAATCAGCCCCAGCATTTT.

This clone was detected only once. J is TRBJ2-2 and V is TRBV29-1, with TRBD2 identical over 9 bases. CDR3 length: 15 amino acids. With 5 bases clipped from V and 4 bases from J, the junction kept 8 bases outside the gene matches. CDR1 is SQVTM and CDR2 is ANQGSEA in the germline V gene. The CDR3 DNA follows: TGCAGCGTTCTCTCGGCGGGAGGGATCACCGGGGAGCTGTTTTTT. This sequence encodes CSVLSAGGITGELFF.

V and J are TRBV10-1 and TRBJ2-5, with 9 bases aligning to TRBD1. V gave up 0 bases and J gave up 5 bases; unmatched junction bases: 4. Per germline, CDR1 WNHNN and CDR2 SYGVQD (reference sequence). The CDR3 has 15 amino acids. As DNA, the CDR3 is TGCGCCAGCAGTGAGTCGGACAGGGGTTGGGAGACCCAGTACTTC. Translated, it gives CASSESDRGWETQYF.

The genes are TRBV7-8 and TRBJ1-4; D remains unclear. Germline CDR1 SGHVS, CDR2 FQNEAQ. The CDR3 spans 15 residues. Trimming took 5 bases from V and 3 from J, leaving 13 bases between them. In nucleotides, the CDR3 is TGTGCCAGCAGCCCCTACAGAGCATCTAATGAAAAACTGTTTTTT. Its protein is CASSPYRASNEKLFF. Combining the CDR3 with reference TRBV7-8 and TRBJ1-4 gives the whole variable domain GAGVSQSPRYKVAKRGQDVALRCDPISGHVSLFWYQQALGQGPEFLTYFQNEAQLDKSGLPSDRFFAERPEGSVSTLKIQRTQQEDSAVYLCASSPYRASNEKLFFGSGTQLSVL.

This clone was observed a few times. This chain links TRBV19 with TRBJ1-2; 7 nucleotides match TRBD1. Germline V lookup: CDR1 LNHDA, CDR2 SQIVND (reference sequence). With V trimmed by 5 bases and J by 4 bases, 7 bases remained unmatched. This CDR3 contains 14 residues. The CDR3 nucleotides read TGTGCCAGTAGTTACTCTGGGACAGCCTATGGCTACACCTTC. Translating gives CASSYSGTAYGYTF.

The rearrangement uses TRBV29-1 and TRBJ1-2, with D tentatively TRBD1 (6 bases). The CDR3 has 14 residues. Germline V CDR1 and CDR2: SQVTM, ANQGSEA. Deletions cut 7 bases from V and 3 bases from J, with 18 bases between. The CDR3 bases are TGCAGCGCCTTAACGGCGGCAGGGGACTATGGCTACACCTTC. It translates to CSALTAAGDYGYTF.

The table lists this clone with a few counts. The V gene is TRBV5-6, the J gene TRBJ2-5; the D gene could be TRBD1 or TRBD2 (5 bases each). V was clipped by 0 bases and J by 4 bases, with 10 bases between them. CDR1 is SGHDT, CDR2 YYEEEE, per germline. The CDR3 totals 14 residues. CDR3 loop: CASSLAGARETQYF. CDR3 bases: TGTGCCAGCAGCTTGGCCGGGGCAAGAGAGACCCAGTACTTC.

V usage is TRBV25-1 and J usage is TRBJ1-4; D not resolved. The V end lost 2 bases, the J end lost 0 bases, and 7 bases lay between the germline ends. CDR1 is MGHDK and CDR2 is SYGVNS in the germline V gene. This CDR3 has 15 residues. The CDR3 DNA follows: TGTGCCAGCAGTGAAAGTCCTGCAACTAATGAAAAACTGTTTTTT. Translated, it gives CASSESPATNEKLFF.

This clone turned up a few times. The V call is TRBV11-2, the J call TRBJ1-2; no definite D call. Trimming pared 2 bases from V and 7 bases from J, leaving 5 bases between. Germline-derived CDR1 and CDR2 are SGHAT and FQNNGV. The CDR3 sequence is 11 residues long. The CDR3 sequence: CASSLSLGYTF. CDR3 bases: TGTGCCAGCAGCTTATCACTTGGCTACACCTTC.

The gene calls are TRBV5-8 and TRBJ2-5, with D perhaps TRBD2 (6 bases). The better agreement between TRBJ2-7 and the DNA end casts doubt on the J call. From germline, CDR1 is SGHTS and CDR2 YDEGEE. The CDR3 loop spans 15 amino acids. CDR3 coding DNA: TGTGCCAGCAGCTTCGGGGGAGGAGGGTCTTACGAGCAGTACTTC. Its protein is CASSFGGGGSYEQYF.

The chain uses TRBV6-6 and TRBJ1-2; 7 nucleotides agree with TRBD1. After removal of 8 bases from V and 8 bases from J, the junction contained 2 bases not matched to a gene. Germline values: CDR1 MNHNY, CDR2 SVGAGI (reference sequence). The CDR3 is 10 residues long. CDR3 DNA sequence: TGTGCCAGCCGACAGGGAGGCTACACCTTC. Amino acids: CASRQGGYTF.

This chain uses TRBV11-2 with TRBJ2-2; no clear D. The CDR3 has 13 amino acids. V lost 5 bases and J 4 bases, leaving 8 bases between the germline ends. Germline V gene sequence: CDR1 SGHAT, CDR2 FQNNGV. In DNA form, the CDR3 reads TGTGCCAGCAGCCCGTGGTCCACCGGGGAGCTGTTTTTT. Its translation: CASSPWSTGELFF.

This chain joins TRBV6-1 and TRBJ1-5, with no clear D. The V and J ends lost 8 bases and 4 bases respectively, with 12 bases between them. The CDR3 consists of 13 residues. Germline CDR1 is MNHNS and CDR2 is SASEGT. DNA of the CDR3: TGTGCCAGCCAGAGGACGGGGAATCAGCCCCAGCATTTT. Translating it yields CASQRTGNQPQHF.

This sequence joins TRBV28 and TRBJ2-7, with D possibly being TRBD1 (5 bases). The CDR3 loop spans 15 amino acids. V was pared by 6 bases and J by 2 bases, with 17 bases between. The germline V gene has CDR1 MDHEN and CDR2 SYDVKM. The CDR3 DNA reads TGTGCCAGCAGCTCCCCTGGACACAATACCTACGAGCAGTACGTC. It encodes CASSSPGHNTYEQYV.

The chain joins TRBV5-6 to TRBJ1-2, with 10 nucleotides matching TRBD1. V lost 3 bases, J lost 8 bases, and 7 bases stayed unmatched. Germline CDR1 SGHDT, CDR2 YYEEEE. The CDR3 runs to 14 residues. The DNA of the CDR3 is TGTGCCAGCAGCTACAGAGGGACAGGGGCCGGCTACACCTTC. Residues: CASSYRGTGAGYTF.

The chain carries TRBV2 and TRBJ1-1; TRBD1 agrees at 7 bases. The CDR3 is made up of 15 amino acids. Germline-derived CDR1 and CDR2 are SNHLY and FYNNEI. The V and J ends lost 10 bases and 1 base, in that order; junction bases with no gene match: 12. CDR3 residues: CATKWDSRKNTEAFF. The CDR3, as DNA: TGTGCCACCAAATGGGACAGCCGGAAGAACACTGAAGCTTTCTTT.